A single sample is the source of the 21 T cell receptor beta chains below, sequenced in a study of T cell responses to AZD1222 COVID-19 vaccine. Clones were read by immunoSEQ multiplex PCR, and TCRdb kept only the in-frame ones, dropping some. The sample consists of about 28,000 clones, 78% of them appearing once. The sequences come from peripheral blood, collected on day 0 of AZD1222 vaccination. The receptor source for this set is an adult in good health.

This clone was found a few times. The chain uses TRBV5-8 and TRBJ1-5, with D possibly TRBD1 on 5 matching bases. The CDR3 totals 15 residues. Germline V gives CDR1 SGHTS, CDR2 YDEGEE. Trimming shortened V by 4 bases and J by 4 bases, and 15 bases separated the two germline ends. CDR3 sequence: CASSPERGGNQPQHF. DNA for the CDR3: TGTGCCAGCAGCCCCGAGCGGGGCGGGAATCAGCCCCAGCATTTT.

The chain carries TRBV6-5 and TRBJ2-7, with D unclear. CDR1 and CDR2 from the germline V gene are MNHEY and SVGAGI. The CDR3 totals 10 residues. V shed 8 bases and J shed 7 bases, with 9 bases lying between them. This chain's CDR3 is CASGVGEQYF. Written as DNA, the CDR3 is TGTGCCAGCGGGGTTGGAGAGCAGTACTTC.

This clone was counted between two and nine times. J is TRBJ2-2 and V is TRBV7-6; TRBD1 matches 10 bases. Looked up from germline, CDR1 is SGHVS and CDR2 is FNYEAQ. Trimming cost V 5 bases and J 5 bases; bases outside gene matches: 11. The CDR3 length is 17 residues. The DNA of the CDR3 is TGTGCCAGCAGCAATACCCGGGGACAGGGGTCGACCGGGGAGCTGTTTTTT. Protein sequence: CASSNTRGQGSTGELFF.

The chain employs TRBV3-1 (or the pseudogene TRBV3-2) and TRBJ2-1; the D is unclear. The germline gives CDR1 LGHDT, CDR2 YNNKEL (reference sequence). V was cut by 0 bases and J by 4 bases, with 10 bases left in between. CDR3 size: 15 residues. CDR3 loop: CASSQDTVSYNEQFF. The CDR3 nucleotides read TGTGCCAGCAGCCAAGATACGGTCTCATACAATGAGCAGTTCTTC.

This clone was seen a handful of times. The V and J genes are TRBV19 and TRBJ1-4; no reliable D call. Germline lookup yields CDR1 LNHDA and CDR2 SQIVND (reference sequence). The CDR3 spans 16 residues. V lost 3 bases and J lost 6, with 17 bases in between. In nucleotides, the CDR3 is TGTGCCAGTAGTATGGGTAGACGAGGAGATCATGAAAAACTGTTTTTT. Its protein product is CASSMGRRGDHEKLFF.

In DNA, the CDR3 is TGTGCCTGGAGTGTATCAGGTCTCAATCAGCCCCAGCATTTT. This codes for CAWSVSGLNQPQHF. The chain recombines TRBV30 with TRBJ1-5; D gene unclear. CDR1 is GTSNPN, CDR2 SVGIG, per germline (reference sequence). V was pared by 0 bases and J by 3 bases, with 9 bases between. The CDR3 runs 14 residues.

The genes are TRBV7-9 and TRBJ1-2; the match to TRBD1 covers 10 bases. The CDR3 is 16 amino acids. With 0 bases clipped from V and 2 bases from J, the junction kept 3 bases outside the gene matches. Germline-derived CDR1 and CDR2 are SEHNR and FQNEAQ (reference sequence). CDR3 loop: CASSLAGTGANYGYTF. The CDR3 bases are TGTGCCAGCAGCTTAGCTGGGACAGGGGCCAACTATGGCTACACCTTC.

The V call is TRBV5-6, the J call TRBJ1-2, with D perhaps TRBD1 (6 bases). There are 15 residues in the CDR3. V dropped 0 bases and J dropped 0 bases, with 9 bases sitting between them. Per the germline V gene, CDR1 is SGHDT and CDR2 is YYEEEE. The CDR3 region is CASSLVGQTNYGYTF. DNA of the CDR3: TGTGCCAGCAGCTTGGTAGGACAGACTAACTATGGCTACACCTTC.

The rearrangement uses TRBV10-1 and TRBJ2-7; the match to TRBD1 covers 7 bases. The CDR3 loop spans 13 amino acids. The trim removed 2 bases at V and 5 bases at J, leaving 3 bases unmatched. Germline V gene lookup returns CDR1 WNHNN and CDR2 SYGVQD (reference sequence). The CDR3 reads CASSEGQVNEQYF. The DNA of the CDR3 is TGCGCCAGCAGTGAGGGACAGGTTAACGAGCAGTACTTC.

The V and J genes are TRBV6-1 and TRBJ1-4; no clear D gene. Per the germline V gene, CDR1 is MNHNS and CDR2 is SASEGT. CDR3 length: 16 amino acids. Trimming shortened V by 1 base and J by 0 bases, and 9 bases separated the two germline ends. The CDR3 is CASSEVIGATNEKLFF. CDR3 nucleotides: TGTGCCAGCAGTGAAGTAATAGGAGCAACTAATGAAAAACTGTTTTTT.

The chain combines TRBV19 with TRBJ1-3, with D tentatively TRBD1 (5 bases). The ends were cut back, 7 bases at V and 1 base at J, with 11 bases in the middle. Germline CDR1 reads LNHDA; CDR2 reads SQIVND (reference sequence). CDR3 length: 14 residues. This CDR3 reads CASTPEGSGNTIYF. For the CDR3, the DNA is TGTGCCAGTACCCCAGAGGGGTCTGGAAACACCATATATTTT.

This clone is a singleton in its sample. V gene TRBV7-2 combines with J gene TRBJ1-6; TRBD1 is a possible D gene (6 bases). V was cut by 1 base and J by 6 bases, with 10 bases left in between. This CDR3 region has 15 residues. Germline CDR1 SGHTA, CDR2 FQGNSA. The CDR3 region is CASSLGSGANSPLHF. The CDR3 region has the DNA TGTGCCAGCAGCTTAGGCTCAGGGGCTAATTCACCCCTCCACTTT.

The V gene is TRBV5-4, the J gene TRBJ2-3, with a tentative D call TRBD2 (6 bases). Germline V gives CDR1 SGHNT, CDR2 YYREEE (reference sequence). The CDR3 runs 13 residues. The V and J ends lost 3 bases and 1 base respectively, with 6 bases between them. For the CDR3, the DNA is TGTGCCAGCAGCTGGAGGGGCACAGATACGCAGTATTTT. Residues: CASSWRGTDTQYF.

The chain employs TRBV28 and TRBJ1-5, with 10 nucleotides matching TRBD1. Trimming cost V 9 bases and J 4 bases; bases outside gene matches: 3. The length of the CDR3 is 13 residues. Germline assignment: CDR1 MDHEN and CDR2 SYDVKM. The CDR3 DNA is TGTGCCAGTAAGGGACAGGGGAATCAGCCCCAGCATTTT. Translation: CASKGQGNQPQHF.

The table lists this clone with a few counts. This sequence joins TRBV7-9 and TRBJ2-5, with D tentatively TRBD1 or TRBD2 (6 bases each). Trimming took off 8 bases at V and 4 bases at J, with 17 bases between the two ends. Germline CDR1 is SEHNR and CDR2 is FQNEAQ (reference sequence). The CDR3 loop spans 14 amino acids. This CDR3 is CASLQRGAGETQYF. The CDR3 DNA reads TGTGCCAGCTTACAAAGGGGGGCTGGAGAGACCCAGTACTTC.

The chain employs TRBV12-3 or TRBV12-4 and TRBJ1-1; no reliable D call. The CDR3 spans 12 residues. The V gene lost 7 bases and the J gene lost 8 bases, with 14 bases spanning the gap. The CDR3 protein is CASTSNTWEAFF. Here the CDR3 DNA reads TGTGCCAGCACCTCAAATACGTGGGAAGCTTTCTTT.

The chain couples TRBV14 to TRBJ2-7, with 11 nucleotides matching TRBD2. The CDR3 has 13 amino acids. Per the germline V gene, CDR1 is SGHDN and CDR2 is FVKESK. V gave up 4 bases and J gave up 6 bases; unmatched junction bases: 2. The CDR3 protein is CASSLAGGLEQYV. The CDR3 DNA reads as TGTGCCAGCAGCCTAGCGGGAGGGCTCGAGCAGTACGTC.

V is TRBV13 and J is TRBJ1-6, with 10 positions matching TRBD1. CDR3 length: 14 residues. V dropped 0 bases and J dropped 13; count of bases not matched to a gene: 3. The germline gives CDR1 PRHDT, CDR2 FYEKMQ (reference sequence). CDR3: CASSLGGQGSPLHF. Here the CDR3 DNA reads TGTGCCAGCAGCTTAGGGGGACAGGGGTCCCCCCTCCACTTT.

This chain connects TRBV11-2 to TRBJ1-1, with a tentative D call TRBD1 (5 bases). V was clipped by 2 bases and J by 8 bases, with 9 bases between them. Germline V gene sequence: CDR1 SGHAT, CDR2 FQNNGV. The CDR3 contains 12 residues. The DNA of the CDR3 is TGTGCCAGCAGCTTATTCAGGGTGGAAGCTTTCTTT. Translated, it gives CASSLFRVEAFF.

Worth noting for this clone: Other DNA sequences in the sample encode the same CDR3. In DNA form, the CDR3 reads TGCGCCAGCAGCTTGGCGGGGACCCAGTACTTC. As protein: CASSLAGTQYF. The rearrangement joins TRBV5-1 to TRBJ2-5; D gene unclear. Germline V lookup: CDR1 SGHRS, CDR2 YFSETQ. CDR3 length equals 11 residues. Trimming removed 0 bases at V and 7 bases at J, with 4 bases between.

This clone occurred a few times. This chain joins TRBV4-2 and TRBJ1-1; D unclear. The V end lost 1 base, the J end lost 5 bases, and 14 bases lay between the germline ends. Germline V gives CDR1 LGHNA, CDR2 YNFKEQ. The CDR3 length is 15 residues. CDR3 in amino acids: CASSQGAGGVTEAFF. The CDR3 DNA reads as TGTGCCAGCAGCCAAGGTGCGGGCGGTGTGACTGAAGCTTTCTTT.